This TCR beta chain is from a study of cytomegalovirus exposure and HLA in healthy donors. Study-wide findings and caveats: A few of the chains that were CMV-associated were confirmed in vitro to be specific for CMV antigens. Later analysis suggested most CMV-associated TCR beta chains were HLA-restricted.

About this clone itself: The antigen remains unidentified.

Germline CDR1 reads LGHNA; CDR2 reads YSLEER. The CDR3 consists of 17 residues. The V end lost 1 base, the J end lost 5 bases, and 20 bases lay between the germline ends. Primers: 60 Vbeta forward and 13 Jbeta reverse. Some clones are missing from TCRdb's copy, which holds only in-frame ones; the method was immunoSEQ multiplex PCR. The sample gives roughly 110,000 clones, 60% to 80% of which show up once; about 2% is in the top ten. The rearrangement joins TRBV4-3 to TRBJ1-1; possibly TRBD1 for D (5 bases). The receptor was derived from a man between 18 and 29 years old in good health and CMV-seronegative. The sample was PBMCs. CDR3 protein: CASSQGAVRWGGTEAFF. The CDR3 bases are TGCGCCAGCAGCCAAGGGGCAGTTCGGTGGGGCGGTACTGAAGCTTTCTTT.